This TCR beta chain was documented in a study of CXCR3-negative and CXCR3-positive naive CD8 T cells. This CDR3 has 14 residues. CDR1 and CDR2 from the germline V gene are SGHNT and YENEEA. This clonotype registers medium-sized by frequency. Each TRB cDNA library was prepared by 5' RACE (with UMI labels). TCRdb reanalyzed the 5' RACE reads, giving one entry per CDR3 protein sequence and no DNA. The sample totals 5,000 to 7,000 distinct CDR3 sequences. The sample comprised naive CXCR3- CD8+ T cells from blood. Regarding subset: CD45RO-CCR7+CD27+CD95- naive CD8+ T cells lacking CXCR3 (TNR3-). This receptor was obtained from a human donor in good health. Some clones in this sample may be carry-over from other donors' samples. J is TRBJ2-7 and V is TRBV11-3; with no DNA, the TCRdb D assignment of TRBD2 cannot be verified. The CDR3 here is CASSLERDYYEQYF.